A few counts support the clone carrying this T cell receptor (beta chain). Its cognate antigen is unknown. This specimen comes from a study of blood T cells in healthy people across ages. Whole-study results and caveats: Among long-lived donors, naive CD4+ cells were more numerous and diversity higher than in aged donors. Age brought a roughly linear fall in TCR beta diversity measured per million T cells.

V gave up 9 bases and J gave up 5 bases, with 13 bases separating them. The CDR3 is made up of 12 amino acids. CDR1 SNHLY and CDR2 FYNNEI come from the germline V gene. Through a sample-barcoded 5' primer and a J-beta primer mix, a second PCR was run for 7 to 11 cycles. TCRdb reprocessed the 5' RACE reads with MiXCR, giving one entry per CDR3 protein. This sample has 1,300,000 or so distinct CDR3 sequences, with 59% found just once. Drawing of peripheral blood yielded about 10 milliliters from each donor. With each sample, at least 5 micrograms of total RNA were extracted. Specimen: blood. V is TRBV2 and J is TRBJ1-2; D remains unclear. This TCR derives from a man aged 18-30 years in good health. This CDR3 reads CAREGFGYGYTF. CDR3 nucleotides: TGTGCCAGGGAGGGATTTGGGTATGGCTACACCTTC. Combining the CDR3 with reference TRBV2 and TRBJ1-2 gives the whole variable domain EPEVTQTPSHQVTQMGQEVILRCVPISNHLYFYWYRQILGQKVEFLVSFYNNEISEKSEIFDDQFSVERPDGSNFTLKIRSTKLEDSAMYFCAREGFGYGYTFGSGTRLTVV.